This TCR beta chain was documented in a study of shared clonotypes between healthy human individuals. The CDR3 is made up of 17 amino acids. Germline CDR1 SGHTA, CDR2 FQGNSA. The method was immunoSEQ multiplex PCR; TCRdb's version includes in-frame clones alone and lacks a portion of them. Of 2 million to 3 million clones in the sample, roughly 93% were seen once. Of note for this clone: At one boundary the junction diverges from the germline segment, which might be a read error.

The chain links TRBV7-2 to TRBJ2-1, with 11 bases that match TRBD2. This sequence originates from a man younger than 35 in good health. Some clones in this sample may be carry-over from other donors' samples. Sample: naive CD4+ T cells from PBMCs. The subset denotes: CD45RA+ positively selected. The CDR3 bases are TGTGCCAGCAGCGTAGCCCCGACTAGCGGGGATAGCCATGAGCAGTTCTTC. Translated, it gives CASSVAPTSGDSHEQFF.